Detailed here is one TCR beta chain. What antigen it recognizes has not been identified. No much larger clonotype is one base removed from it; base qualities were not supplied. The V and J ends are trimmed by 3 bases and 7 bases, leaving 9 bases between them. CDR1 and CDR2 (MNHNS, SASEGT) derive from the germline V gene. Taken from cysteine to phenylalanine, the CDR3 has 13 residues. Just CDR3 DNA is preserved here, 39 bases in frame from base 1. The data derive from a study of beta chain features in type 1 diabetes (dated by TCRdb to the late 2010s). In terms of the full investigation: No differences in mean age, gender distribution, total cell number or subset yield were found between patients and healthy donors. A total of over 95,000,000 sorted cells were examined across all samples, and RNA yield correlated strongly with the number of cells per subset. The study compared TCRB repertoires of sorted circulating CD4+ T cell subsets between recently diagnosed type 1 diabetes patients and matched healthy donors. Regulatory and stem cell-like memory subsets were isolated from only 8 patients and about eight healthy donors, whereas naive and central memory subsets came from all 28 donors.

Each donor gave one peripheral blood draw, averaging roughly 120 mL, which was collected into heparinised tubes. A BD FACSAria II and a panel including CD45RO, CCR7, CD25, CD127, CD95 and CD27 were used to sort naive, central memory, regulatory and stem cell-like memory CD4+ T cells. Every sorted population had a purity above 95%. PBMCs were separated immediately by Lymphoprep density gradient centrifugation and were stained directly, without being cultured. Samples were stained and sorted in pairs, with one healthy donor and one patient per experiment, so that batch effects were minimized. What the research found in general, with its limitations: Shorter templates might have been favored by PCR, but patient and control samples were amplified and corrected together, so both groups would have been affected equally by any skew. Because cDNA was sequenced instead of genomic DNA, activated cells with high expression could be over-represented, although the groups did not differ in activation or CD3 levels. Naive, central memory and regulatory TCRB repertoires appeared to be more alike among patients than among healthy donors. Type 1 diabetes patients showed a moderate but significant shortening of TCRB CDR3 length in all four CD4+ subsets. Patients with type 1 diabetes made fewer insertions and deleted more nucleotides at VDJ recombination sites, implying thymic rearrangement abnormalities. Because the HLA sub-analyses included only small numbers of individuals, any influence of HLA type on TCRB rearrangement was left unresolved.

All of the isolated RNA was reverse transcribed with the High Capacity cDNA Reverse Transcription Kit, so expressed TCRB transcripts were sequenced. Naive, central memory and regulatory T cell samples underwent deep immunoSEQ sequencing, averaging approximately 3.5 million total reads per sample. Sorted cells were lysed in RLT buffer and RNA was extracted with DNase-treated RNeasy Micro or Mini kits, depending on cell number. Each cell subset was processed separately to prevent cross-contamination, with patient and healthy donor samples processed together. Using the immunoSEQ multiplex PCR, TCRB sequences were amplified from cDNA into 87-bp fragments spanning the CDR3 region. The amplicons were sequenced using the Illumina HiSeq platform. The authors processed their data as follows. PCR bias was computationally corrected using synthetic template baselines, reads within Hamming distance 2 were collapsed, and singletons that could not be merged were discarded. By aligning reads against IMGT, V, D and J genes, CDR3 length, and insertions or deletions at six rearrangement sites were assigned. Within each subset, clonotype counts were normalized to the number of sorted cells before true diversity and Gini coefficients were calculated with the tcR R package. The overlap coefficient, calculated on TCRB nucleotide sequences, was used to measure repertoire sharing. Out-of-frame TCRB sequences from naive cells were analyzed to stand in for the pre-selection repertoire. As stored in TCRdb, this immuneACCESS dataset retains in-frame rearrangements with V and J assigned. A fraction of the clones does not appear; measured against another copy, unresolved V genes explain less than half of the discrepancy, and the remainder lacks a known reason. V, J and clone size reflect that table, while D and trimming were determined from the DNA. The sample contains some 410,000 clones, approximately 15% of them found a single time. The top ten constitute roughly 0.035% of the sample.

Sequencing was done on a sample of naive CD4+ T cells from blood. According to the study, the label for this sample's cell subset or site signals: true naive CD4+ T cells. The chain joins TRBV6-1 to TRBJ2-2; the D gene cannot be named for sure. The receptor comes from a man younger than 45 in good health. The DNA is TGTGCCAGCAGTGACATCCCCAGCGGGGAGCTGTTTTTT. The resulting protein is CASSDIPSGELFF.